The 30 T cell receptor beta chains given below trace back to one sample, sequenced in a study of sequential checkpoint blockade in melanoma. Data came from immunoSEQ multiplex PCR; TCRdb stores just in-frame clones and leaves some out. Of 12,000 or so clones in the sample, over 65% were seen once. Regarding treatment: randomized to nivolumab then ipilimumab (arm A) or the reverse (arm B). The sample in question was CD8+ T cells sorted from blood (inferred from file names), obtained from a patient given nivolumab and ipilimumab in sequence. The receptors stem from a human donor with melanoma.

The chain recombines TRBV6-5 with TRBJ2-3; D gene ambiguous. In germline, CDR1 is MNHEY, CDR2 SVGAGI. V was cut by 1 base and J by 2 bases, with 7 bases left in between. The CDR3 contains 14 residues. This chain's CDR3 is CASSYLGYTDTQYF. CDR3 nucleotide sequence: TGTGCCAGCAGTTACTTGGGCTACACAGATACGCAGTATTTT.

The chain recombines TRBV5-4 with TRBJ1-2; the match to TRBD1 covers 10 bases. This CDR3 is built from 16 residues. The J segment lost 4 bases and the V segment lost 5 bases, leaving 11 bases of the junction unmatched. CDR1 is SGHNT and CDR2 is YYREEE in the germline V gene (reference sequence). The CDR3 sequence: CASSPETGTGAYGYTF. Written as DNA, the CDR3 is TGTGCCAGCAGTCCGGAAACCGGGACAGGGGCCTATGGCTACACCTTC.

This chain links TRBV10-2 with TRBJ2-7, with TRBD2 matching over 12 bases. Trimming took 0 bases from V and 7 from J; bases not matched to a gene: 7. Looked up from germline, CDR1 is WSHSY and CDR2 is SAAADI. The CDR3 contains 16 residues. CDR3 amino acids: CASSESTSGGDREQYF. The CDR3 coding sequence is TGCGCCAGCAGTGAGTCGACTAGCGGGGGTGATCGGGAGCAGTACTTC.

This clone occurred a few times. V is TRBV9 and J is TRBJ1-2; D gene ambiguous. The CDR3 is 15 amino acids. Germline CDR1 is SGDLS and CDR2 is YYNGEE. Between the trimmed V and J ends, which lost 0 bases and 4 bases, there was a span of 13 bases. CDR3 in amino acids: CASSVGPSSGYGYTF. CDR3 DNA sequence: TGTGCCAGCAGCGTAGGACCGTCTTCAGGCTATGGCTACACCTTC.

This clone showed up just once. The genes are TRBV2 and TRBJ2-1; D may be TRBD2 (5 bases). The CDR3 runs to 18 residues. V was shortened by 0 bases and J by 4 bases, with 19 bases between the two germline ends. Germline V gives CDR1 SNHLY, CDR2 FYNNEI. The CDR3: CASSEAPNMAGAYNEQFF. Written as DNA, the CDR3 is TGTGCCAGCAGTGAAGCCCCCAATATGGCGGGCGCTTACAATGAGCAGTTCTTC.

CDR3 nucleotides: TGCGCCAGCAAAGCGGGGGCCCTCTACAATGAGCAGTTCTTC. Its protein is CASKAGALYNEQFF. The V call is TRBV10-2, the J call TRBJ2-1; 8 bases are shared with TRBD2. The junction had 5 bases not matched to a gene; V was cut back by 7 bases and J by 3 bases. Germline V gene data show CDR1 as WSHSY and CDR2 as SAAADI. The CDR3 is 14 residues long.

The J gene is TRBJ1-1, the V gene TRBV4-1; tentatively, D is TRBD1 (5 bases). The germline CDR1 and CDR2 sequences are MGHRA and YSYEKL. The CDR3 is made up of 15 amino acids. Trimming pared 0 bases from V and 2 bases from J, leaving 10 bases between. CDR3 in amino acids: CASSQEGARNTEAFF. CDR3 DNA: TGCGCCAGCAGCCAAGAAGGGGCGCGAAACACTGAAGCTTTCTTT.

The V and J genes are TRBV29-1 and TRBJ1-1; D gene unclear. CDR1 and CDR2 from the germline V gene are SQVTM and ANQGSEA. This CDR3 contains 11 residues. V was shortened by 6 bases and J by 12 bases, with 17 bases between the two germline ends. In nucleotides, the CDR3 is TGCAGCGTGCCCCAGTCAGCCAGGACTTTCTTT. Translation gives CSVPQSARTFF.

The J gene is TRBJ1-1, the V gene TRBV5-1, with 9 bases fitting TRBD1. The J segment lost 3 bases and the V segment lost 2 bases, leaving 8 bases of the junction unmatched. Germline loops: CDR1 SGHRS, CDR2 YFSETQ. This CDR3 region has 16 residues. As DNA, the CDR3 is TGCGCCAGCAGCTTTGCACAGGGGGCCTTGGACACTGAAGCTTTCTTT. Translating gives CASSFAQGALDTEAFF.

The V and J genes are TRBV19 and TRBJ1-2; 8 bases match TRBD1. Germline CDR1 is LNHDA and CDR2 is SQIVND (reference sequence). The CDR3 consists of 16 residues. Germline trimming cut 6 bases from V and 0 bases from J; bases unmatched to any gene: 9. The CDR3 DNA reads TGTGCCAGTAGCGACAGGGGTAAAGAAACTAACTATGGCTACACCTTC. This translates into CASSDRGKETNYGYTF.

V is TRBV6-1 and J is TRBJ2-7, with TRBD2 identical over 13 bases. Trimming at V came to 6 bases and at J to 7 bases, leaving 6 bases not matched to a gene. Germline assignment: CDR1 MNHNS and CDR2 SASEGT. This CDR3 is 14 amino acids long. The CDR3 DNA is TGTGCCAGCAGCTCACTAGCGGGAGGGCTGGAGCAGTACTTC. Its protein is CASSSLAGGLEQYF.

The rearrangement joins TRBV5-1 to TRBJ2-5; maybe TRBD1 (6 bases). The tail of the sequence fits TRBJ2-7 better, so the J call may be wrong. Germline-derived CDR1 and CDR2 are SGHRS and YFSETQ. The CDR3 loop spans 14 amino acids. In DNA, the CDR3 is TGCGCCAGCAGCTTGTCGGGACAATACTACGAGCAGTACTTC. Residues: CASSLSGQYYEQYF.

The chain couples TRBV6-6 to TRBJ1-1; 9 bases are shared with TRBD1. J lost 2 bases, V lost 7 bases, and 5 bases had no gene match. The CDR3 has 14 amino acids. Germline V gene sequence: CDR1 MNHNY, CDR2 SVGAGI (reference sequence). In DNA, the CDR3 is TGTGCCAGCATTATGACAGGGGGAAACACTGAAGCTTTCTTT. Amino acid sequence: CASIMTGGNTEAFF.

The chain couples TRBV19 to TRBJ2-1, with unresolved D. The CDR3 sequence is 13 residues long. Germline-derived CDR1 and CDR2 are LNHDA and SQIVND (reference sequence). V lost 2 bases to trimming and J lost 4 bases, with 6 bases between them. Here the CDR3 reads CASSISPYNEQFF. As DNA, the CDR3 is TGTGCCAGTAGTATAAGCCCATACAATGAGCAGTTCTTC.

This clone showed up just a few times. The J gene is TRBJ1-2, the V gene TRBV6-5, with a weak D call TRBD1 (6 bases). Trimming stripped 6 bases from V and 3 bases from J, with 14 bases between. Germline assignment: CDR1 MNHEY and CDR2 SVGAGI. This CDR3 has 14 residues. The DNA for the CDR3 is TGTGCCAGCAGACCTCGGGGGGGCCACTATGGCTACACCTTC. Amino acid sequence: CASRPRGGHYGYTF.

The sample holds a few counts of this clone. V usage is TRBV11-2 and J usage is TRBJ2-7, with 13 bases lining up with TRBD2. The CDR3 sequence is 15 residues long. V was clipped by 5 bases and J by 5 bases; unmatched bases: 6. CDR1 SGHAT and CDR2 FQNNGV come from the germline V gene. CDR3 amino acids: CASSPGLAGENEQYF. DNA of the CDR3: TGTGCCAGCAGCCCCGGACTAGCGGGAGAAAACGAGCAGTACTTC.

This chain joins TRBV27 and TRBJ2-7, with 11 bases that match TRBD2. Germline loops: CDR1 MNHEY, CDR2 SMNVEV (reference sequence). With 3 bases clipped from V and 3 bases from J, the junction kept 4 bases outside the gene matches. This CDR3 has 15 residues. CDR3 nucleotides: TGTGCCAGCAGTTTGGGTGGACTAGCGGGCTACGAGCAGTACTTC. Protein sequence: CASSLGGLAGYEQYF.

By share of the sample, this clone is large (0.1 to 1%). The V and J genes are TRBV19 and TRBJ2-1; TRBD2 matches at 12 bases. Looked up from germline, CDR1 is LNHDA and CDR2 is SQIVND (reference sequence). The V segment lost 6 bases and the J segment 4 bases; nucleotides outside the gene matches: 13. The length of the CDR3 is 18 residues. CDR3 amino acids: CASRWESEGLAGYNEQFF. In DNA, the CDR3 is TGTGCCAGTAGATGGGAATCAGAAGGACTAGCGGGGTACAATGAGCAGTTCTTC.

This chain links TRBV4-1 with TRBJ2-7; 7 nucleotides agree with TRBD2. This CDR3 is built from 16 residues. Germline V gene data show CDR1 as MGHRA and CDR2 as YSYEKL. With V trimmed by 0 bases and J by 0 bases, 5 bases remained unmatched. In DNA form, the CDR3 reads TGCGCCAGCAGCCAAGATGTCAGCGGGGTCTCCTACGAGCAGTACTTC. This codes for CASSQDVSGVSYEQYF.

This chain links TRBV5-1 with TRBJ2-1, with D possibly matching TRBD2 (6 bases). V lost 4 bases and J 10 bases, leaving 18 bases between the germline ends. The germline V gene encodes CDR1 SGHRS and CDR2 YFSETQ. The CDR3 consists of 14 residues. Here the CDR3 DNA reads TGCGCCAGCAGCCCGGGGGACGAAGGAACCGAGCAGTTCTTC. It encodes CASSPGDEGTEQFF. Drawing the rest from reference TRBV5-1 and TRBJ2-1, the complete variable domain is KAGVTQTPRYLIKTRGQQVTLSCSPISGHRSVSWYQQTPGQGLQFLFEYFSETQRNKGNFPGRFSGRQFSNSRSEMNVSTLELGDSALYLCASSPGDEGTEQFFGPGTRLTVL.

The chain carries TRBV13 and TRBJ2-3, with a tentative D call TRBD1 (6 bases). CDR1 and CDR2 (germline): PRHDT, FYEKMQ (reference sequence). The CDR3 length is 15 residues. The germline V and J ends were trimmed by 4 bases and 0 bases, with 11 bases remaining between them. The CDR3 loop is CASSSVQGSTDTQYF. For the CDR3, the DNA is TGTGCCAGCAGCTCTGTACAGGGCAGCACAGATACGCAGTATTTT.

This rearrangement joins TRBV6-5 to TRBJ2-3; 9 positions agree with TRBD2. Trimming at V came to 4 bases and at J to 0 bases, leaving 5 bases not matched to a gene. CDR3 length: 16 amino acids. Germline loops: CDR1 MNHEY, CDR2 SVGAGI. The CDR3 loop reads CASSWSSGGSTDTQYF. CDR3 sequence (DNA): TGTGCCAGCAGTTGGAGTAGCGGGGGAAGCACAGATACGCAGTATTTT.

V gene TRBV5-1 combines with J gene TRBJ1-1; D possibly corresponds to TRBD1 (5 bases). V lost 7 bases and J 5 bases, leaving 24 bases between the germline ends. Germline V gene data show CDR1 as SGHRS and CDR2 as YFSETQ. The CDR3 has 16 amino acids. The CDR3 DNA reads TGCGCCAGCCACGCAGCCTTCCAGGGTCTGGGAACTGAAGCTTTCTTT. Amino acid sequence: CASHAAFQGLGTEAFF.

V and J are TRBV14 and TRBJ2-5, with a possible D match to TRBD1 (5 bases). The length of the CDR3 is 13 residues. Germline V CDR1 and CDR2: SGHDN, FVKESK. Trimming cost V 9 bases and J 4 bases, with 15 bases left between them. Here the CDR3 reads CASGHWGRETQYF. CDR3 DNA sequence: TGTGCCAGTGGACATTGGGGCAGAGAGACCCAGTACTTC.

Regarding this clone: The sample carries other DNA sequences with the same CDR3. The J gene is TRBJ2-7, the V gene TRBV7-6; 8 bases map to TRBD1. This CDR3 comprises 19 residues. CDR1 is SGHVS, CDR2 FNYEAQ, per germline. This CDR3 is CASSISTLLPGQVSPEQYF. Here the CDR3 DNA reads TGTGCTTCTAGCATTTCCACCTTACTCCCGGGACAGGTGTCCCCCGAGCAGTACTTC.

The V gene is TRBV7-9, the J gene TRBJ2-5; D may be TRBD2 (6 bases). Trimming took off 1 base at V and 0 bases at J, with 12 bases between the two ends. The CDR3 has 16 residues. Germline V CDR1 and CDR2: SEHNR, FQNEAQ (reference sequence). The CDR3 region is CASSLVDGGDQETQYF. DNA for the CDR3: TGTGCCAGCAGCTTAGTAGATGGCGGGGACCAAGAGACCCAGTACTTC. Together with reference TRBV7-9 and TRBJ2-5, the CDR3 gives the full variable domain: DTGVSQNPRHKITKRGQNVTFRCDPISEHNRLYWYRQTLGQGPEFLTYFQNEAQLEKSRLLSDRFSAERPKGSFSTLEIQRTEQGDSAMYLCASSLVDGGDQETQYFGPGTRLLVL.

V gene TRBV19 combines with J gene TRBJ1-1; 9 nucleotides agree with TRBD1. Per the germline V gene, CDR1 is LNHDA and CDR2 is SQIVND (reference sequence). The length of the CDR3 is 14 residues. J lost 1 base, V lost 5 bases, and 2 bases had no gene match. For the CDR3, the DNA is TGTGCCAGTAGTTTGGGACAGGGGAACACTGAAGCTTTCTTT. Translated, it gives CASSLGQGNTEAFF.

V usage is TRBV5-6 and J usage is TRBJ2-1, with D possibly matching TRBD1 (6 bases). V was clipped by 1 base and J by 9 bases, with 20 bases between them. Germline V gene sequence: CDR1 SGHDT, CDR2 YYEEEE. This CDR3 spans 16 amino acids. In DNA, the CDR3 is TGTGCCAGCAGCTTGTACGGGCTGGGGGCTTTGGGTGAGCAGTTCTTC. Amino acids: CASSLYGLGALGEQFF.

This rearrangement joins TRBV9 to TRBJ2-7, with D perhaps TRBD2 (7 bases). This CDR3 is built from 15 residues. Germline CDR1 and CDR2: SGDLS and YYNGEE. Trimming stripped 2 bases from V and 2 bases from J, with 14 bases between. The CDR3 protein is CASSVEVGGAYEQYF. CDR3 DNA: TGTGCCAGCAGCGTCGAAGTAGGGGGGGCCTACGAGCAGTACTTC. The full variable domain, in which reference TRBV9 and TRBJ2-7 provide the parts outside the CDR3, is DSGVTQTPKHLITATGQRVTLRCSPRSGDLSVYWYQQSLDQGLQFLIQYYNGEERAKGNILERFSAQQFPDLHSELNLSSLELGDSALYFCASSVEVGGAYEQYFGPGTRLTVT.

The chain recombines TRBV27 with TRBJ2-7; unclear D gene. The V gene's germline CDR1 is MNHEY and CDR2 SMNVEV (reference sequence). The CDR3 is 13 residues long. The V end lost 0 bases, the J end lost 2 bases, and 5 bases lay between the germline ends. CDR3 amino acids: CASSLSSPYEQYF. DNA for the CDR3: TGTGCCAGCAGTTTATCGAGTCCCTACGAGCAGTACTTC.